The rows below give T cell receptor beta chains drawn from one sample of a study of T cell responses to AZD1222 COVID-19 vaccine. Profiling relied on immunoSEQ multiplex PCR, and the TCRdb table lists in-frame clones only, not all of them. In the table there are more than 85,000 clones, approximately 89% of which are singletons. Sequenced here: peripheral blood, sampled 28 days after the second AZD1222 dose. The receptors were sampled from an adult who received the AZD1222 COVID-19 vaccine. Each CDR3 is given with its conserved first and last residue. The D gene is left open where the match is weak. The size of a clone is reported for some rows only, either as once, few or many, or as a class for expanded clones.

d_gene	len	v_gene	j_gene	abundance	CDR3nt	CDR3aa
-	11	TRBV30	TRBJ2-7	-	TGTGCCTGGAGTGCAAACTACGAGCAGTACTTC	CAWSANYEQYF
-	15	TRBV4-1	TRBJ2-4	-	TGCGCCAGCAGCCAAGAGGTCGGCATCAAAAACATTCAGTACTTC	CASSQEVGIKNIQYF
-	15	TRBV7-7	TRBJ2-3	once	TGTGCCAGCAGCTTAAGCGGCAACTCCCCAGATACGCAGTATTTT	CASSLSGNSPDTQYF
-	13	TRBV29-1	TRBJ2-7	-	TGCAGCGTTGGGACAGGAGCGGGTTACGAGCAGTACTTC	CSVGTGAGYEQYF
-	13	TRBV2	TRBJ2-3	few	TGTGCCAGCATTGAGACTTCTTTTGGTACGCAGTATTTT	CASIETSFGTQYF
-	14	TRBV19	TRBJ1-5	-	TGTGCCAGTAGTATAAGGGGGGAAGGTCAGCCCCAGCATTTT	CASSIRGEGQPQHF
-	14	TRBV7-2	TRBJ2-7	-	TGTGCCAGCAGCTCTCAGCAGGGGTCCTACGAGCAGTACTTC	CASSSQQGSYEQYF
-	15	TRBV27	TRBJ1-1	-	TGTGCCAGCAGTTTACCCGGGACGGCAAAGGGGGAAGCTTTCTTT	CASSLPGTAKGEAFF
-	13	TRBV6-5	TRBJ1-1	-	TGTGCCAGCAGTTACTCGACAGGTGTTGAAGCTTTCTTT	CASSYSTGVEAFF
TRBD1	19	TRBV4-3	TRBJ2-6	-	TGCGCCAGCAGCCAAGTAGCAGACAGGGGACCGCGGGGGGCCAACGTCCTGACTTTC	CASSQVADRGPRGANVLTF
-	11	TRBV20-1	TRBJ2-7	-	TGCAGTGCTAGACGTTACTACGAGCAGTACTTC	CSARRYYEQYF
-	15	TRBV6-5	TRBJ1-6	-	TGTGCCAGCAGTTACAGGGACCCTAATGGGTCACCCCTCCACTTT	CASSYRDPNGSPLHF
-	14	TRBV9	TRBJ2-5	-	TGTGCCAGCAGCGAGGGGGACTACCAAGAGACCCAGTACTTC	CASSEGDYQETQYF
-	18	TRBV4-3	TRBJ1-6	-	TGCGCCAGCAGCCAATCCTTACCCACCCAAGGGGGTGGCTCACCCCTCCACTTT	CASSQSLPTQGGGSPLHF
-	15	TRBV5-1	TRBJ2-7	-	TGCGCCAGCAGCTTCGGCGGGTCCGATTCCTACGAGCAGTACTTC	CASSFGGSDSYEQYF